This TCR beta chain comes out of a study of spatial heterogeneity in lung cancer. The time point here: sample taken at primary tumor resection. The CDR3 runs to 12 residues. Germline V gives CDR1 SQVTM, CDR2 ANQGSEA. Trimming removed 7 bases from V and 4 bases from J, with 10 bases in between. This clonotype was counted many times. Its antigen is currently unknown. For a library built for alpha chains, this beta chain is a stray read; little rests on its size. TCRdb recomputed calls from the 5' RACE reads with MiXCR, one row per CDR3 protein. The table records 17,000 or so distinct CDR3 sequences, more than 5.5% of them present only once. Findings of the study overall: Estimated coverage of tumor T cells was approximately 7% for alpha and around 14% for beta chains. Counts of expanded alpha and beta TCRs within tumors tracked the tumor nonsynonymous mutation count.

The gene calls are TRBV29-1 and TRBJ2-2; the D is unclear. This specimen was lung tumor tissue, taken at surgery. This receptor was identified in a male donor with early-stage non-small cell lung cancer. CDR3 residues: CSGRESTGELFF. In DNA, the CDR3 is TGCAGCGGTAGGGAAAGCACCGGGGAGCTGTTTTTT.